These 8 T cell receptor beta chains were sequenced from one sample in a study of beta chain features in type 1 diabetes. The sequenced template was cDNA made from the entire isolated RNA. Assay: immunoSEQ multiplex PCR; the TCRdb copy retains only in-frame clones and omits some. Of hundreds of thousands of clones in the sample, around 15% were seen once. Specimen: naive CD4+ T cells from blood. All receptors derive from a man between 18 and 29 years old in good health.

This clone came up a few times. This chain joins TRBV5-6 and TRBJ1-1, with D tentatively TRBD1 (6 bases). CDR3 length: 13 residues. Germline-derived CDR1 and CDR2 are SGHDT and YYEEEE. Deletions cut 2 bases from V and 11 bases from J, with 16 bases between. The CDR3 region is CASSLKQGELAFF. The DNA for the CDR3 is TGTGCCAGCAGCTTAAAACAGGGAGAATTGGCTTTCTTT.

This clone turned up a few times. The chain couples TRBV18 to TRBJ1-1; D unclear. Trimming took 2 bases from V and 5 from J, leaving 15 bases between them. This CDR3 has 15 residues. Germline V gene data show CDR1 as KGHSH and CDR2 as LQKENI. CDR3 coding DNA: TGTGCCAGCTCACCAAGTCAGGTTCGTTTTACTGAAGCTTTCTTT. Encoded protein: CASSPSQVRFTEAFF. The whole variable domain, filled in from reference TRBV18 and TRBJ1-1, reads NAGVMQNPRHLVRRRGQEARLRCSPMKGHSHVYWYRQLPEEGLKFMVYLQKENIIDESGMPKERFSAEFPKEGPSILRIQQVVRGDSAAYFCASSPSQVRFTEAFFGQGTRLTVV.

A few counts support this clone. CDR3 amino acids: CASSLAGGPYNEQFF. The CDR3 nucleotides read TGTGCCAGCAGCTTAGCGGGAGGCCCCTACAATGAGCAGTTCTTC. This chain uses TRBV11-2 with TRBJ2-1; 7 bases fit TRBD2. The V gene end was trimmed by 1 base and the J gene end by 2 bases; junction bases not matched to a gene: 2. This CDR3 has 15 residues. The V gene's germline CDR1 is SGHAT and CDR2 FQNNGV.

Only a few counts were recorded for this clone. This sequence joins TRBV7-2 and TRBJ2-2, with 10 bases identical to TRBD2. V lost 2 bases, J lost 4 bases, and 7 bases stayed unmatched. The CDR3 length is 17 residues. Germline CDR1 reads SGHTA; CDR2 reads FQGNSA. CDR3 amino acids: CASSLSLAGDRTGELFF. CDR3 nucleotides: TGTGCCAGCAGCTTAAGTCTAGCGGGAGATCGCACCGGGGAGCTGTTTTTT.

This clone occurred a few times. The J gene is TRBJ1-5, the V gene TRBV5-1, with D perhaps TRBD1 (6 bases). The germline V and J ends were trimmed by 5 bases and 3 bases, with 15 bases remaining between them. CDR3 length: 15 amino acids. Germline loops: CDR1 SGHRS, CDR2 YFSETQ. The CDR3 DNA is TGCGCCAGCAGGTCCGAGGACAGCCCCAATCAGCCCCAGCATTTT. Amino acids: CASRSEDSPNQPQHF.

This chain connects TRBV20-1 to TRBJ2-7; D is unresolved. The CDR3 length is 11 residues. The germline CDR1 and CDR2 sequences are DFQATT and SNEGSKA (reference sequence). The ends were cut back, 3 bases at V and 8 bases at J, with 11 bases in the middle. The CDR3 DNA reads TGCAGTGCTAGCTCGAGTCAACAGCAGTACTTC. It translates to CSASSSQQQYF.

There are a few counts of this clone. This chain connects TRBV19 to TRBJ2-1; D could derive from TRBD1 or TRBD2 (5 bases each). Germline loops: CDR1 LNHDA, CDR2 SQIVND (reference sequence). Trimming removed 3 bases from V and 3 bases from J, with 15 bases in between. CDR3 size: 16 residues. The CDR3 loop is CASSIPRGRGYNEQFF. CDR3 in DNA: TGTGCCAGTAGTATCCCGAGGGGACGGGGCTACAATGAGCAGTTCTTC. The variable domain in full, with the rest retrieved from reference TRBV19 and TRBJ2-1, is DGGITQSPKYLFRKEGQNVTLSCEQNLNHDAMYWYRQDPGQGLRLIYYSQIVNDFQKGDIAEGYSVSREKKESFPLTVTSAQKNPTAFYLCASSIPRGRGYNEQFFGPGTRLTVL.

CDR3 bases: TGTGCCAGCAGCGTACGGGTGAACACTGAAGCTTTCTTT. Amino acids: CASSVRVNTEAFF. The V and J genes are TRBV9 and TRBJ1-1; D uncertain. The CDR3 covers 13 residues. Germline lookup yields CDR1 SGDLS and CDR2 YYNGEE. The V gene lost 1 base and the J gene lost 0 bases, with 4 bases spanning the gap.